Described below is a single T cell receptor (beta chain) sequence and its context. Its antigen remains unidentified. The entry originates in a study of tumor and adjacent non-tumor tissue in lung cancer. Turning to the study itself: Millions of productive TCRbeta reads were obtained per sample on average. Study results and caveats: TCR diversity was significantly greater in tumor than normal lung tissue. Normal lung showed higher cumulative top 100 clone frequency than tumor.

The library came from three nested PCR rounds adapted from ARM-PCR protocols. A single record per CDR3 protein comes from TCRdb applying MiXCR to the multiplex PCR reads. The sample records over 100,000 distinct CDR3 sequences, around 75% being singletons. Trimming left V 6 bases short and J 8 bases short, with 19 bases between. This CDR3 spans 13 amino acids. The germline gives CDR1 DFQATT, CDR2 SNEGSKA (reference sequence). RNA was extracted from bulk tissue without any cell sorting. The receptor was isolated from an older woman with non-small cell lung cancer. Sequenced material: lung tumor tissue. The chain has TRBV20-1 and TRBJ1-2; D gene unclear. This chain's CDR3 is CSARREWARGYTF. The CDR3 nucleotides are TGCAGTGCGCGGAGGGAGTGGGCACGCGGCTACACCTTC.